The T cell receptor beta chain under discussion was sequenced for a study of PD-1 blockade in mismatch repair-deficient tumors. Turning to the study itself: Patients had approximately 12 mismatch repair-deficient cancer types, all previously treated and progressing. Broader study findings: Rapid post-treatment expansion, then contraction, generally preceding radiologic response, marked tumor-resident clones.

Profiling relied on immunoSEQ multiplex PCR, and the TCRdb table lists in-frame clones only, not all of them. The sample carries about 130,000 clones, more than 70% recorded once. The CDR3 has 13 residues. Germline CDR1 and CDR2: MRHNA and SNTAGT. V gave up 6 bases and J gave up 6 bases, with 15 bases separating them. Every patient had mismatch repair deficiency by PCR or immunohistochemistry. TCRs were sequenced from three patients responding to pembrolizumab. On this clone itself: The target antigen is unknown.

This sample comprised peripheral blood, obtained approximately 72 weeks after starting pembrolizumab. The sequence was obtained from an adult with mismatch repair-deficient cancer. The chain joins TRBV6-4 to TRBJ2-7; possible D gene TRBD1, 5 bases. CDR3 amino acids: CASSQEQGPEQYF. The CDR3 DNA reads as TGTGCCAGCAGCCAAGAGCAGGGTCCCGAGCAGTACTTC.